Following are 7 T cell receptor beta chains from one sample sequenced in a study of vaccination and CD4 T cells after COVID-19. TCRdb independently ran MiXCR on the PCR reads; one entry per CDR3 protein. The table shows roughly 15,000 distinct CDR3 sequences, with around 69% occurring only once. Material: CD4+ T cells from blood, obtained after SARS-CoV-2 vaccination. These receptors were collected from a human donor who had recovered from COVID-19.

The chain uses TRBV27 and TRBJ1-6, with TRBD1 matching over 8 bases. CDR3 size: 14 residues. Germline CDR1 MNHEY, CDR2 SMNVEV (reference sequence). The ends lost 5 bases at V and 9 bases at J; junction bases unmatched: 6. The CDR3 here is CASSRTGLGSPLHF. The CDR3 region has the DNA TGTGCCAGCAGTCGGACAGGGTTAGGTTCACCCCTCCACTTT.

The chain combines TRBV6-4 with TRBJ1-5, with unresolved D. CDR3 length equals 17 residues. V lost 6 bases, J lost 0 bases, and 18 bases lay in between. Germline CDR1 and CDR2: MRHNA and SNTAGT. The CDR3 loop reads CASRLGRLSHSNQPQHF. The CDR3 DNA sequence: TGTGCCAGCAGGCTGGGCCGCTTATCTCATAGCAATCAGCCCCAGCATTTT.

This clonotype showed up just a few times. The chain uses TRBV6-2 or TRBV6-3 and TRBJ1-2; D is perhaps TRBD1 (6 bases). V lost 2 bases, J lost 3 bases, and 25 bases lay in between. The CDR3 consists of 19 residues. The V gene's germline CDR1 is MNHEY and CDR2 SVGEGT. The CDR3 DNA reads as TGTGCCAGCAGTTACACCCGGAAGTGGGACATATCCTCCGACTATGGCTACACCTTC. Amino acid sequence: CASSYTRKWDISSDYGYTF.

The CDR3 loop reads CASSSSNYGYTF. The CDR3 DNA follows: TGTGCCAGCAGTTCCTCTAACTATGGCTACACCTTC. This chain connects TRBV12-3 or TRBV12-4 to TRBJ1-2; no reliable D call. The CDR3 has 12 residues. V was trimmed by 4 bases and J by 0 bases, leaving 3 bases between them.

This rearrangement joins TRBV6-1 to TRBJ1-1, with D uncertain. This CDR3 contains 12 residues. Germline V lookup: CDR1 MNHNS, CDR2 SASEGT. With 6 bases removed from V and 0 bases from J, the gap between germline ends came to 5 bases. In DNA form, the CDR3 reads TGTGCCAGCAGCGCGGTGAACACTGAAGCTTTCTTT. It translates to CASSAVNTEAFF.

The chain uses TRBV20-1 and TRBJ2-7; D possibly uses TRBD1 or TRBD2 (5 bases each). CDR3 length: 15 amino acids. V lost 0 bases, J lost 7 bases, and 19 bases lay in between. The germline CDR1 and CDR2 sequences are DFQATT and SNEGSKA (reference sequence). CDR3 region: CSARDISQGRGEQYF. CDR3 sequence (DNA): TGCAGTGCTAGAGATATTAGCCAGGGTCGAGGGGAGCAGTACTTC.

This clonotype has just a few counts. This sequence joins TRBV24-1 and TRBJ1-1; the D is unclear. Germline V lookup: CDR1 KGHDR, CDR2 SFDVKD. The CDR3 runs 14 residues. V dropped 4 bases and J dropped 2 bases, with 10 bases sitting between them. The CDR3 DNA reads TGTGCCACCAGTGACTCGACACCTAACACTGAAGCTTTCTTT. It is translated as CATSDSTPNTEAFF.